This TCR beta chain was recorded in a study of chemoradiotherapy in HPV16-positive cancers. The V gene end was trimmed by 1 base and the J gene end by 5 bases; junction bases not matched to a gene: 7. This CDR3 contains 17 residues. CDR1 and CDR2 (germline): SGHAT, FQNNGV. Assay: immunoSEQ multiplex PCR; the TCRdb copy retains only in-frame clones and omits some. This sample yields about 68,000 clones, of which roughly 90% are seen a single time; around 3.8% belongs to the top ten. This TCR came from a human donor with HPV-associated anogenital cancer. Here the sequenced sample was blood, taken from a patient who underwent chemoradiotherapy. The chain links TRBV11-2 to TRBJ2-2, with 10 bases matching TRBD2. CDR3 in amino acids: CASSLVVLAGETGELFF. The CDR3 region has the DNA TGTGCCAGCAGCTTAGTAGTCCTAGCGGGAGAAACCGGGGAGCTGTTTTTT.